This is a list of T cell receptor beta chains from one sample in a study of blood T cell repertoires in COVID-19. The assay was immunoSEQ multiplex PCR, and TCRdb's table has in-frame clones only and misses some. The table includes some 400,000 clones, around 89% detected once. Sequences were obtained from peripheral blood. The receptors come from a man between 18 and 29 years old with active or convalescent COVID-19. The CDR3 runs from the conserved cysteine through the conserved F or W. D genes are given only for firm matches. Some rows have no size entry. The others give once, few or many, or a class for an expanded clone.

J: TRBJ2-7
D: TRBD1
size: NA
V: TRBV19
DNA: TGTGCCAGTAGTATAGTAAGCAGGGGGAGCTACGAGCAGTACTTC
CDR3: CASSIVSRGSYEQYF

J: TRBJ1-3
D: NA
size: NA
V: TRBV27
DNA: TGTGCGGCAGGGGAGAACTCTGGAAACACCATATATTTT
CDR3: CAAGENSGNTIYF

J: TRBJ1-6
D: NA
size: NA
V: TRBV19
DNA: TGTGCCAGTAGTACAATCGTAGGGGATTTGGCTGATTCACCCCTCCACTTT
CDR3: CASSTIVGDLADSPLHF

J: TRBJ1-4
D: NA
size: NA
V: TRBV5-1
DNA: TGCGCCAGCAGGGGAACGACGGGGGTACGGAATGAAAAACTGTTTTTT
CDR3: CASRGTTGVRNEKLFF

J: TRBJ2-2
D: NA
size: NA
V: TRBV7-2
DNA: TGTGCCAGCAGCTCCTTGGGCAGGGTAGGAACCGGGGAGCTGTTTTTT
CDR3: CASSSLGRVGTGELFF

J: TRBJ1-4
D: NA
size: few
V: TRBV27
DNA: TGTGCCAGCAGTCTCCGGTTTTATGGTAATGAAAAACTGTTTTTT
CDR3: CASSLRFYGNEKLFF

J: TRBJ1-5
D: NA
size: NA
V: TRBV19
DNA: TGTGCCACAACGTCAGGGAAACTCAATCAGCCCCAGCATTTT
CDR3: CATTSGKLNQPQHF

J: TRBJ1-2
D: NA
size: NA
V: TRBV7-2
DNA: TGTGCCAGCAGCCCCGGACTCCTAGCTAACTATGGCTACACCTTC
CDR3: CASSPGLLANYGYTF

J: TRBJ2-3
D: TRBD2
size: NA
V: TRBV11-2
DNA: TGTGCCAGCAGCTTAACTGGACTAGCGGGGATCACAGATACGCAGTATTTT
CDR3: CASSLTGLAGITDTQYF

J: TRBJ2-7
D: TRBD2
size: NA
V: TRBV19
DNA: TGTGCCAGTAGTGCCCCGGGACTAGCGGGGGTTTACGAGCAGTACTTC
CDR3: CASSAPGLAGVYEQYF

J: TRBJ2-2
D: TRBD1
size: NA
V: TRBV18
DNA: TGTGCCAGCTCACCGGGACAGACATACACCGGGGAGCTGTTTTTT
CDR3: CASSPGQTYTGELFF

J: TRBJ2-7
D: TRBD1
size: once
V: TRBV25-1
DNA: TGTGCCAGCACCCAGGGGACAGACTACGAGCAGTACTTC
CDR3: CASTQGTDYEQYF

J: TRBJ2-1
D: NA
size: once
V: TRBV28
DNA: TGTGCCAGCAGTCCCCCTGGAGGCGGTGAGCAGTTCTTC
CDR3: CASSPPGGGEQFF

J: TRBJ2-1
D: NA
size: NA
V: TRBV9
DNA: TGTGCCAGCAGCGCCCAAGAGGGCGGGATCTATGAGCAGTTCTTC
CDR3: CASSAQEGGIYEQFF

J: TRBJ1-2
D: NA
size: NA
V: TRBV27
DNA: TGTGCCAGCAACCCGCGGGGGGCGGGTGGCTACACCTTC
CDR3: CASNPRGAGGYTF

J: TRBJ1-1
D: NA
size: NA
V: TRBV6-5
DNA: TGTGCCAGCAGCCGCCGAATGGCTGACACTGAAGCTTTCTTT
CDR3: CASSRRMADTEAFF

J: TRBJ2-1
D: TRBD2
size: NA
V: TRBV19
DNA: TGTGCCAGTAGTCTAGCGGGTTTTAATGAGCAGTTCTTC
CDR3: CASSLAGFNEQFF

J: TRBJ2-7
D: NA
size: once
V: TRBV6-2/TRBV6-3
DNA: TGTGCCAGCAGTAGGACAGAGCTTAACTACGAGCAGTACTTC
CDR3: CASSRTELNYEQYF